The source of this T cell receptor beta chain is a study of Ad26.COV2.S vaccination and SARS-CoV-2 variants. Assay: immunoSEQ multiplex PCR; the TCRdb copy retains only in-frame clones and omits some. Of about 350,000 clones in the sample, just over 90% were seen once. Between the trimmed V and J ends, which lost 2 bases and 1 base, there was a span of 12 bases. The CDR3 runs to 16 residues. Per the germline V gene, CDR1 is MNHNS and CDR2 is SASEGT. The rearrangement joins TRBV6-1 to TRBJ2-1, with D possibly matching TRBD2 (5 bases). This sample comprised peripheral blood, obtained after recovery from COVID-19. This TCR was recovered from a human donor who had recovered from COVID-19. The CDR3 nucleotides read TGTGCCAGCAGTGAAATAACGGGGTTGTCCTACAATGAGCAGTTCTTC. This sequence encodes CASSEITGLSYNEQFF.